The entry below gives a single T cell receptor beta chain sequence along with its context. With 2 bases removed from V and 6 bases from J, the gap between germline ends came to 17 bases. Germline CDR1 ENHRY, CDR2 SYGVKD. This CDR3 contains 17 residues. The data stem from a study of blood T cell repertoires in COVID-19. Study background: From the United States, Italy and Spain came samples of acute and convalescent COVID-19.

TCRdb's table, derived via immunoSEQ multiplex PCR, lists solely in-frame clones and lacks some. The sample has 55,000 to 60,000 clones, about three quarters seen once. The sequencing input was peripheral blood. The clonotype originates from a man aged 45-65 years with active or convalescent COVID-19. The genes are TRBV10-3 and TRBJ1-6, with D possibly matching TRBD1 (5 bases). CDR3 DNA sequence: TGTGCCATCAGTGAGGAGGATAGGGGTCCAGGTAATTCACCCCTCCACTTT. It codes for CAISEEDRGPGNSPLHF.